The 30 T cell receptor beta chains below were found in one sample sequenced in a study of cytomegalovirus exposure and HLA in healthy donors. The PCR ran on 60 Vbeta and 13 Jbeta primers. Measured with immunoSEQ multiplex PCR; TCRdb has only the in-frame clones, and not every one. Of a few hundred thousand clones listed, about 89% are singletons. The sequencing sample was made of PBMCs. The receptors come from a woman younger than 30 in good health and CMV-seronegative.

This clone was picked up one time. Here the CDR3 DNA reads TGTGCCAGCAGCTTTGTCCAGGGATACCAAGAGACCCAGTACTTC. This codes for CASSFVQGYQETQYF. The V gene is TRBV7-2, the J gene TRBJ2-5; D perhaps matches TRBD1 (5 bases). The CDR3 length is 15 residues. Germline CDR1 SGHTA, CDR2 FQGNSA. V lost 3 bases and J lost 0, with 11 bases in between.

The chain joins TRBV5-1 to TRBJ2-1, with a tentative D call TRBD2 (5 bases). The germline CDR1 and CDR2 sequences are SGHRS and YFSETQ. The CDR3 covers 15 residues. V was cut by 0 bases and J by 6 bases, with 13 bases left in between. DNA for the CDR3: TGCGCCAGCAGCTTGGAGGACTGGCCACTCAATGAGCAGTTCTTC. It specifies CASSLEDWPLNEQFF.

This clone was seen just once. The chain joins TRBV9 to TRBJ2-5; 10 bases align to TRBD2. CDR3 length: 19 residues. From germline, CDR1 is SGDLS and CDR2 YYNGEE. The V segment lost 4 bases and the J segment 5 bases; nucleotides outside the gene matches: 20. The CDR3 spells CASSSPERGGVLAAETQYF. In DNA, the CDR3 is TGTGCCAGCAGCTCCCCGGAGCGGGGGGGCGTTCTGGCGGCTGAGACCCAGTACTTC.

The chain couples TRBV4-1 to TRBJ2-1; D might be TRBD1 (5 bases). The CDR3 contains 16 residues. The germline gives CDR1 MGHRA, CDR2 YSYEKL. Trimming took off 2 bases at V and 2 bases at J, with 13 bases between the two ends. This chain's CDR3 is CASSQPTDRTYNEQFF. The DNA for the CDR3 is TGCGCCAGCAGCCAACCCACCGACAGAACCTACAATGAGCAGTTCTTC.

V and J are TRBV9 and TRBJ1-1, with D maybe TRBD1 (5 bases). The V and J ends lost 3 bases and 4 bases respectively, with 10 bases between them. This CDR3 is 13 amino acids long. Germline V gene lookup returns CDR1 SGDLS and CDR2 YYNGEE. CDR3: CASSGQLITEAFF. The CDR3 DNA follows: TGTGCCAGCAGCGGACAGCTGATCACTGAAGCTTTCTTT.

This chain connects TRBV27 to TRBJ1-2; the match to TRBD1 covers 8 bases. Per germline, CDR1 MNHEY and CDR2 SMNVEV (reference sequence). CDR3 length: 15 residues. Trimming removed 1 base from V and 4 bases from J; junction bases left unmatched: 5. The CDR3 nucleotides are TGTGCCAGCAGTTTATTAACAGGGGGTACCTATGGCTACACCTTC. It encodes CASSLLTGGTYGYTF.

This chain connects TRBV2 to TRBJ1-4; 9 nucleotides match TRBD1. The V gene end was trimmed by 6 bases and the J gene end by 6 bases; junction bases not matched to a gene: 2. This CDR3 spans 13 amino acids. Germline assignment: CDR1 SNHLY and CDR2 FYNNEI. The CDR3 reads CASSRDRDEKLFF. The CDR3 coding sequence is TGTGCCAGCAGCCGGGACAGGGATGAAAAACTGTTTTTT.

The table lists this clone with a count of one. The chain uses TRBV29-1 and TRBJ1-2, with 10 bases that match TRBD1. The CDR3 has 17 residues. V was pared by 1 base and J by 8 bases, with 16 bases of the junction left unmatched. Germline-derived CDR1 and CDR2 are SQVTM and ANQGSEA. CDR3 residues: CSVEVYGTGDVSSGYTF. CDR3 in DNA: TGCAGCGTTGAAGTTTACGGGACAGGGGATGTTTCTAGCGGCTACACCTTC.

This clone was seen once. The gene calls are TRBV13 and TRBJ1-4; the match to TRBD1 covers 7 bases. V was pared by 4 bases and J by 6 bases, with 5 bases of the junction left unmatched. This CDR3 comprises 14 residues. The germline V gene has CDR1 PRHDT and CDR2 FYEKMQ (reference sequence). The CDR3 nucleotides are TGTGCCAGCAGCTCCGGACAGGCCGATGAAAAACTGTTTTTT. This encodes CASSSGQADEKLFF.

V gene TRBV5-6 combines with J gene TRBJ2-7; 9 bases agree with TRBD1. Germline lookup yields CDR1 SGHDT and CDR2 YYEEEE. V shed 3 bases, J shed 3 bases, and the junction held 16 bases outside the gene matches. This CDR3 comprises 18 residues. The CDR3 bases are TGTGCCAGCAGCTCCTTGAACCGCCTCCGGACAGGGGACTACGAGCAGTACTTC. Translating it yields CASSSLNRLRTGDYEQYF.

CDR3 protein: CASSMLAGDKTQYF. The CDR3 bases are TGTGCCAGTAGTATGCTAGCGGGGGATAAGACCCAGTACTTC. The chain combines TRBV19 with TRBJ2-5; 10 bases match TRBD2. V lost 3 bases, J lost 6 bases, and 4 bases stayed unmatched. CDR1 is LNHDA, CDR2 SQIVND, per germline (reference sequence). The CDR3 covers 14 residues.

The chain joins TRBV13 to TRBJ2-7; 7 nucleotides agree with TRBD1. Trimming cost V 2 bases and J 3 bases; bases outside gene matches: 7. This CDR3 comprises 15 residues. Germline V gene sequence: CDR1 PRHDT, CDR2 FYEKMQ (reference sequence). CDR3 region: CASSLKGAGFYEQYF. DNA of the CDR3: TGTGCCAGCAGCTTAAAGGGGGCGGGTTTCTACGAGCAGTACTTC.

This chain joins TRBV2 and TRBJ2-5, with D maybe TRBD1 (6 bases). The V gene lost 3 bases and the J gene lost 5 bases, with 10 bases spanning the gap. In germline, CDR1 is SNHLY, CDR2 FYNNEI. The CDR3 is made up of 13 amino acids. The CDR3 coding sequence is TGTGCCAGCAGTGATGGGCAGGGGGAGACCCAGTACTTC. It is translated as CASSDGQGETQYF.

This clone appeared a single time. V usage is TRBV5-6 and J usage is TRBJ1-2; possible D gene TRBD1, 6 bases. Germline assignment: CDR1 SGHDT and CDR2 YYEEEE. This CDR3 is 14 amino acids long. V was trimmed by 1 base and J by 13 bases, leaving 20 bases between them. The CDR3 DNA sequence: TGTGCCAGCAGCTTGACGGACAGAAGAGTTTGGGGCACCTTC. Translating it yields CASSLTDRRVWGTF.

The V gene is TRBV5-1, the J gene TRBJ1-1; weak D call: TRBD1 (6 bases). Per the germline V gene, CDR1 is SGHRS and CDR2 is YFSETQ. CDR3 length equals 14 residues. V lost 0 bases to trimming and J lost 5 bases, with 11 bases between them. The CDR3 DNA is TGCGCCAGCAGCTTGGGGGACACGAGGACTGAAGCTTTCTTT. Translating it yields CASSLGDTRTEAFF.

This clone was counted a few times. The chain is built from TRBV18 and TRBJ1-5; 10 positions agree with TRBD1. Germline lookup yields CDR1 KGHSH and CDR2 LQKENI. This CDR3 contains 18 residues. Trimming removed 6 bases from V and 0 bases from J; junction bases left unmatched: 11. The CDR3 DNA is TGTGCCAGCTCCCTTGACAGGGGGCGCGGGGATAGCAATCAGCCCCAGCATTTT. Its translation is CASSLDRGRGDSNQPQHF.

V and J are TRBV7-2 and TRBJ2-4, with 8 nucleotides matching TRBD1. CDR1 and CDR2 from the germline V gene are SGHTA and FQGNSA. Trimming took 5 bases from V and 9 from J; bases not matched to a gene: 9. The CDR3 has 14 amino acids. CDR3: CASSTLDRVGIQYF. CDR3 DNA sequence: TGTGCCAGCAGCACCCTGGACAGGGTGGGCATTCAGTACTTC.

The chain links TRBV2 to TRBJ2-7; 13 bases align to TRBD2. This CDR3 contains 17 residues. Germline lookup yields CDR1 SNHLY and CDR2 FYNNEI. Germline trimming cut 7 bases from V and 2 bases from J; bases unmatched to any gene: 11. CDR3 residues: CASTDDRTSGSPYEQYF. CDR3 DNA: TGTGCCAGCACCGATGATAGGACTAGCGGGAGCCCCTACGAGCAGTACTTC.

On this clone itself: Other DNA sequences in the sample encode the same CDR3. The chain carries TRBV6-1 and TRBJ2-7; D perhaps matches TRBD2 (6 bases). In germline, CDR1 is MNHNS, CDR2 SASEGT. V dropped 0 bases and J dropped 3 bases, with 9 bases sitting between them. The CDR3 contains 14 residues. CDR3 in DNA: TGTGCCAGCAGTGAAGCTGGGACTGTCTACGAGCAGTACTTC. It is translated as CASSEAGTVYEQYF.

This chain connects TRBV7-9 to TRBJ2-1, with 7 bases identical to TRBD2. V lost 5 bases, J lost 4 bases, and 11 bases stayed unmatched. The CDR3 runs 16 residues. CDR1 SEHNR and CDR2 FQNEAQ come from the germline V gene (reference sequence). CDR3 sequence (DNA): TGTGCCAGCAGCCCACCTTCGGGAGGCCTGTACAATGAGCAGTTCTTC. Translating it yields CASSPPSGGLYNEQFF.

The chain is built from TRBV30 and TRBJ2-7; D unclear. Trimming left V 3 bases short and J 4 bases short, with 7 bases between. The V gene's germline CDR1 is GTSNPN and CDR2 SVGIG (reference sequence). The CDR3 covers 11 residues. The CDR3: CAWSDLYEQYF. Written as DNA, the CDR3 is TGTGCCTGGAGCGACTTATACGAGCAGTACTTC.

This clone appeared a single time. The V call is TRBV2, the J call TRBJ2-7; D is possibly TRBD1 (6 bases). The length of the CDR3 is 13 residues. V lost 5 bases and J 3 bases, leaving 11 bases between the germline ends. Germline V lookup: CDR1 SNHLY, CDR2 FYNNEI. This chain's CDR3 is CASSWDTSYEQYF. The CDR3 nucleotides read TGTGCCAGCAGTTGGGACACCAGCTACGAGCAGTACTTC.

The gene calls are TRBV11-2 and TRBJ2-7; D uncertain. Trimming took 5 bases from V and 2 from J, leaving 13 bases between them. CDR3 length: 14 residues. Per the germline V gene, CDR1 is SGHAT and CDR2 is FQNNGV. The CDR3: CASSTVSSTYEQYF. CDR3 nucleotides: TGTGCCAGCAGCACGGTATCATCCACCTACGAGCAGTACTTC.

This clone was seen many times. The chain carries TRBV4-2 and TRBJ1-6, with 9 bases that match TRBD1. CDR1 is LGHNA and CDR2 is YNFKEQ in the germline V gene. The CDR3 spans 16 residues. Trimming removed 4 bases from V and 7 bases from J; junction bases left unmatched: 8. This CDR3 is CASSLSQGAQNSPLHF. The DNA for the CDR3 is TGTGCCAGCAGCCTGTCACAGGGGGCGCAAAATTCACCCCTCCACTTT.

The chain has TRBV5-1 and TRBJ2-5, with TRBD1 matching 9 bases. CDR3 length: 13 residues. V trimming: 4 bases; J trimming: 4 bases; junction bases outside the gene matches: 2. The V gene's germline CDR1 is SGHRS and CDR2 YFSETQ. The CDR3 DNA is TGCGCCAGCAGCCCGGACAGGGGAGAGACCCAGTACTTC. Translated: CASSPDRGETQYF.

The rearrangement uses TRBV27 and TRBJ1-6, with 9 positions matching TRBD1. The junction had 11 bases not matched to a gene; V was cut back by 5 bases and J by 6 bases. Germline V gene sequence: CDR1 MNHEY, CDR2 SMNVEV (reference sequence). This CDR3 region has 17 residues. This CDR3 is CASSEKQGASFNSPLHF. The CDR3 DNA is TGTGCCAGCAGTGAGAAACAGGGGGCGAGTTTTAATTCACCCCTCCACTTT.

The chain combines TRBV2 with TRBJ2-5; D unresolved. Trimming pared 8 bases from V and 0 bases from J, leaving 10 bases between. The CDR3 sequence is 13 residues long. Germline-derived CDR1 and CDR2 are SNHLY and FYNNEI. The CDR3 loop reads CASWVRDQETQYF. CDR3 nucleotides: TGTGCCAGCTGGGTTCGGGACCAAGAGACCCAGTACTTC.

The chain combines TRBV7-3 with TRBJ2-3; 9 bases are shared with TRBD2. The J segment lost 3 bases and the V segment lost 4 bases, leaving 5 bases of the junction unmatched. This CDR3 contains 15 residues. CDR1 and CDR2 from the germline V gene are SGHTA and FQGTGA. The CDR3 protein is CASSWYSGRTDTQYF. In DNA, the CDR3 is TGTGCCAGCAGCTGGTATAGCGGGAGAACAGATACGCAGTATTTT.

This clone is a singleton in its sample. The V call is TRBV4-1, the J call TRBJ2-3; a weak D match, TRBD1 (5 bases). V gave up 4 bases and J gave up 0 bases, with 14 bases separating them. This CDR3 is 16 amino acids long. The germline V gene has CDR1 MGHRA and CDR2 YSYEKL. DNA for the CDR3: TGCGCCAGCAGCCCCCTTATCACAGGAAGCACAGATACGCAGTATTTT. Translation: CASSPLITGSTDTQYF.

This clone was observed once. The CDR3 DNA follows: TGTGCCAGCAAGGGCGACAGGAGTTATGGCTACACCTTC. This gives the protein CASKGDRSYGYTF. This chain uses TRBV2 with TRBJ1-2; D is possibly TRBD1 (6 bases). The CDR3 extends over 13 amino acids. The V gene's germline CDR1 is SNHLY and CDR2 FYNNEI. V was shortened by 7 bases and J by 5 bases, with 14 bases between the two germline ends.